Below are 3 T cell receptor beta chains sequenced from a single sample in a study of shared clonotypes between healthy human individuals. TCRdb's table, derived via immunoSEQ multiplex PCR, lists solely in-frame clones and lacks some. The sample consists of about 490,000 clones, around 85% of them appearing once. What was sequenced was PBMCs. The receptors derive from a woman aged 40 to 49 in good health. Some clones in this sample may be carry-over from other donors' samples.

Details on this clone: An end of the junction does not agree with germline; a read error may underlie this. J is TRBJ2-1 and V is TRBV7-6; 10 positions agree with TRBD2. Germline loops: CDR1 SGHVS, CDR2 FNYEAQ. The CDR3 loop spans 16 amino acids. CDR3 loop: CTSSEQPSGSYNEQFF. The CDR3 nucleotides read TGTACCAGCAGCGAACAACCTAGCGGGAGCTATAATGAGCAGTTCTTC.

A few counts support this clone. The DNA of the CDR3 is TGCGCCAGCAGCCCATTGACAGGGAGGGGCTCCTACGAGCAGTACTTC. Its protein is CASSPLTGRGSYEQYF. The V call is TRBV5-1, the J call TRBJ2-7; D may be TRBD1 or TRBD2 (7 bases each). CDR3 length equals 16 residues. Germline V CDR1 and CDR2: SGHRS, YFSETQ. V lost 4 bases, J lost 0 bases, and 17 bases lay in between.

This clone was counted at least ten times. The identical CDR3 is also encoded by other nucleotide sequences in the sample. V usage is TRBV10-3 and J usage is TRBJ2-3; 11 positions agree with TRBD2. The CDR3 contains 16 residues. The V and J ends lost 6 bases and 1 base, in that order; junction bases with no gene match: 6. Germline V gives CDR1 ENHRY, CDR2 SYGVKD. For the CDR3, the DNA is TGTGCCATCAGCGTTGGACTAGCGGGTGGCACAGATACGCAGTATTTT. This encodes CAISVGLAGGTDTQYF.